The 2 T cell receptor beta chains in this list originate from one sample, sequenced in a study of T cell changes during pregnancy in multiple sclerosis. Using immunoSEQ multiplex PCR, the repertoire was profiled, and TCRdb retains in-frame clones only, with some absent. The sample has 95,000 to 110,000 clones; less than 95% are singletons. The specimen was peripheral blood, collected in the third trimester of pregnancy. The receptors come from a female donor in good health, enrolled as a control in a pregnancy study.

The chain joins TRBV18 to TRBJ1-2, with unresolved D. The germline gives CDR1 KGHSH, CDR2 LQKENI. V lost 3 bases and J 0 bases, leaving 14 bases between the germline ends. CDR3 size: 16 residues. In DNA, the CDR3 is TGTGCCAGCTCACCGCGAACGAGGATCTCTAACTATGGCTACACCTTC. Residues: CASSPRTRISNYGYTF.

This chain joins TRBV5-1 and TRBJ2-3; the D gene is possibly TRBD1 (6 bases). Germline V gene sequence: CDR1 SGHRS, CDR2 YFSETQ. V shed 4 bases and J shed 6 bases, with 12 bases lying between them. This CDR3 has 13 amino acids. Here the CDR3 DNA reads TGCGCCAGCAGCCCCGCAGGGGCGGATACGCAGTATTTT. Translating gives CASSPAGADTQYF.